The 30 T cell receptor beta chains in this list originate from one sample, sequenced in a study of blood T cell repertoires in COVID-19 (TCRdb year 2020). The library was generated by the immunoSEQ multiplex PCR assay. TCRdb provides this immuneACCESS table in a form limited to in-frame rearrangements. Some clones are lacking; in checked studies, under half of them reflect an unresolved V gene, and why the rest are absent is not known. This sample is represented by about 180,000 clones; 80% to 85% of them were singletons. The top ten constitute about 11% of the sample. Sequencing used peripheral blood. These receptor sequences come from a woman aged 80 or older with COVID-19, enrolled during active disease.

V usage is TRBV4-1 and J usage is TRBJ1-4; maybe TRBD1 (5 bases). V lost 1 base and J 0 bases, leaving 6 bases between the germline ends. This CDR3 comprises 15 residues. Germline values: CDR1 MGHRA, CDR2 YSYEKL. The CDR3 DNA reads as TGCGCCAGCAGCCAAGGCAGGGCAACTAATGAAAAACTGTTTTTT. Its protein is CASSQGRATNEKLFF.

This rearrangement joins TRBV7-6 to TRBJ2-3; TRBD1 is a possible D gene (6 bases). Germline CDR1 and CDR2: SGHVS and FNYEAQ. The CDR3 contains 15 residues. Trimming stripped 1 base from V and 2 bases from J, with 10 bases between. The CDR3 region is CASSLGQGITDTQYF. Here the CDR3 DNA reads TGTGCCAGCAGCTTAGGGCAGGGGATCACAGATACGCAGTATTTT.

The chain joins TRBV7-9 to TRBJ2-7, with D maybe TRBD1 (6 bases). V lost 3 bases, J lost 9 bases, and 15 bases lay in between. The CDR3 runs to 13 residues. Per germline, CDR1 SEHNR and CDR2 FQNEAQ (reference sequence). For the CDR3, the DNA is TGTGCCAGCAGCTTGGACGGTGAGGGGGTGCAGTACTTC. Protein sequence: CASSLDGEGVQYF.

V gene TRBV7-9 combines with J gene TRBJ1-1, with a tentative D call TRBD1 (6 bases). Germline V lookup: CDR1 SEHNR, CDR2 FQNEAQ (reference sequence). V was cut by 6 bases and J by 3 bases, with 8 bases left in between. This CDR3 spans 12 amino acids. CDR3 protein: CASRTGYTEAFF. In DNA form, the CDR3 reads TGTGCCAGCAGAACAGGGTACACTGAAGCTTTCTTT.

The rearrangement joins TRBV28 to TRBJ1-6; D remains unclear. With 5 bases removed from V and 11 bases from J, the gap between germline ends came to 7 bases. Germline CDR1 MDHEN, CDR2 SYDVKM. This CDR3 has 11 residues. The CDR3: CASSHSAPLHF. CDR3 sequence (DNA): TGTGCCAGCAGTCACTCGGCACCCCTCCACTTT.

The rearrangement joins TRBV29-1 to TRBJ1-3; 8 bases are a match to TRBD1. The germline CDR1 and CDR2 sequences are SQVTM and ANQGSEA. With V trimmed by 7 bases and J by 8 bases, 10 bases remained unmatched. The CDR3 has 13 residues. CDR3 amino acids: CSGATDRVDTIYF. CDR3 nucleotides: TGCAGCGGCGCAACGGACAGGGTGGACACCATATATTTT.

The rearrangement joins TRBV6-5 to TRBJ2-7; TRBD2 aligns across 10 bases. The V and J ends lost 11 bases and 3 bases, in that order; junction bases with no gene match: 7. The CDR3 has 13 residues. In germline, CDR1 is MNHEY, CDR2 SVGAGI. The CDR3 sequence is CALRSSGGYEQYF. For the CDR3, the DNA is TGTGCCCTACGGTCTAGCGGGGGCTACGAGCAGTACTTC.

The chain has TRBV5-1 and TRBJ2-7; tentative D call: TRBD1 (5 bases). Trimming cost V 1 base and J 0 bases, with 17 bases left between them. CDR3 size: 17 residues. Per the germline V gene, CDR1 is SGHRS and CDR2 is YFSETQ. This CDR3 is CASSLNGGYGASYEQYF. CDR3 in DNA: TGCGCCAGCAGCTTGAACGGTGGGTATGGGGCCTCCTACGAGCAGTACTTC.

A few counts support this clone. The chain couples TRBV10-1 to TRBJ2-5, with 8 bases matching TRBD1. Germline V gene sequence: CDR1 WNHNN, CDR2 SYGVQD (reference sequence). V lost 2 bases, J lost 2 bases, and 16 bases stayed unmatched. The CDR3 is 19 amino acids. This CDR3 reads CASSEPGLNLGQEQETQYF. As DNA, the CDR3 is TGCGCCAGCAGTGAGCCGGGTCTTAATCTGGGACAGGAGCAAGAGACCCAGTACTTC.

This clone came up many times. The chain employs TRBV19 and TRBJ1-1; possibly TRBD1 for D (6 bases). V dropped 9 bases and J dropped 5 bases, with 22 bases sitting between them. CDR1 and CDR2 from the germline V gene are LNHDA and SQIVND (reference sequence). This CDR3 contains 15 residues. CDR3 bases: TGTGCCAGCCGACCACTAACAGGGAGGGGAACTGAAGCTTTCTTT. It yields the protein CASRPLTGRGTEAFF.

Only one count was recorded for this clone. The chain employs TRBV5-8 and TRBJ2-2, with 8 bases fitting TRBD2. CDR1 and CDR2 from the germline V gene are SGHTS and YDEGEE. Trimming cost V 0 bases and J 4 bases; bases outside gene matches: 5. The CDR3 has 16 amino acids. This CDR3 is CASSLDSGTATGELFF. For the CDR3, the DNA is TGTGCCAGCAGCTTGGATAGCGGGACGGCCACCGGGGAGCTGTTTTTT.

The V call is TRBV29-1, the J call TRBJ2-5, with TRBD2 as a possible D gene (6 bases). Germline V gene data show CDR1 as SQVTM and CDR2 as ANQGSEA. The CDR3 sequence is 15 residues long. V was cut by 2 bases and J by 2 bases, with 15 bases left in between. The CDR3 sequence is CSVEPGRGVQETQYF. The CDR3 nucleotides are TGCAGCGTTGAACCGGGCCGCGGGGTACAAGAGACCCAGTACTTC.

The chain recombines TRBV10-3 with TRBJ1-1; 7 nucleotides align to TRBD1. The V segment lost 2 bases and the J segment 2 bases; nucleotides outside the gene matches: 5. The CDR3 loop spans 15 amino acids. In germline, CDR1 is ENHRY, CDR2 SYGVKD. The chain's CDR3 is CAISEGGTANTEAFF. The DNA of the CDR3 is TGTGCCATCAGTGAGGGCGGGACAGCAAACACTGAAGCTTTCTTT.

The table lists this clone with a few counts. The CDR3 spells CASSLGSIAENTEAFF. CDR3 sequence (DNA): TGTGCCAGCAGCTTAGGGTCCATAGCCGAGAACACTGAAGCTTTCTTT. The V gene is TRBV13, the J gene TRBJ1-1; no definite D call. Germline V gene data show CDR1 as PRHDT and CDR2 as FYEKMQ (reference sequence). The CDR3 extends over 16 amino acids. V was shortened by 0 bases and J by 1 base, with 12 bases between the two germline ends.

This sequence joins TRBV10-3 and TRBJ2-2; 7 nucleotides match TRBD1. V dropped 7 bases and J dropped 4; count of bases not matched to a gene: 3. In germline, CDR1 is ENHRY, CDR2 SYGVKD. The CDR3 spans 13 residues. CDR3 amino acids: CAINHRGTGELFF. CDR3 nucleotides: TGTGCCATCAACCACAGGGGCACCGGGGAGCTGTTTTTT.

The CDR3 sequence is CASSILGRNTYGYTF. In nucleotides, the CDR3 is TGTGCCAGTAGTATATTGGGCCGAAACACTTATGGCTACACCTTC. The rearrangement uses TRBV19 and TRBJ1-2; no reliable D call. Germline V gene sequence: CDR1 LNHDA, CDR2 SQIVND (reference sequence). The V gene lost 2 bases and the J gene lost 5 bases, with 15 bases spanning the gap. This CDR3 region has 15 residues.

The chain carries TRBV5-1 and TRBJ2-3; 9 bases align to TRBD2. Germline CDR1 SGHRS, CDR2 YFSETQ. This CDR3 is built from 14 residues. The junction had 2 bases not matched to a gene; V was cut back by 6 bases and J by 0 bases. CDR3 protein: CASTRGGSTDTQYF. The DNA for the CDR3 is TGCGCCAGCACGCGGGGGGGCAGCACAGATACGCAGTATTTT. Drawing the rest from reference TRBV5-1 and TRBJ2-3, the complete variable domain is KAGVTQTPRYLIKTRGQQVTLSCSPISGHRSVSWYQQTPGQGLQFLFEYFSETQRNKGNFPGRFSGRQFSNSRSEMNVSTLELGDSALYLCASTRGGSTDTQYFGPGTRLTVL.

This clone was recorded a few times. This sequence joins TRBV7-9 and TRBJ2-2; D is uncertain. The CDR3 totals 15 residues. In germline, CDR1 is SEHNR, CDR2 FQNEAQ (reference sequence). V was clipped by 1 base and J by 4 bases, with 10 bases between them. The CDR3 bases are TGTGCCAGCAGCTTAGTTTCGCAGGCCACCGGGGAGCTGTTTTTT. This encodes CASSLVSQATGELFF.

J is TRBJ1-2 and V is TRBV9; D call uncertain. The germline V gene has CDR1 SGDLS and CDR2 YYNGEE. The length of the CDR3 is 15 residues. Deletions cut 0 bases from V and 1 base from J, with 10 bases between. CDR3 amino acids: CASSVVAGHNYGYTF. The CDR3 DNA reads as TGTGCCAGCAGCGTAGTGGCAGGCCATAACTATGGCTACACCTTC. Based on the CDR3 plus reference TRBV9 and TRBJ1-2, the full variable domain is DSGVTQTPKHLITATGQRVTLRCSPRSGDLSVYWYQQSLDQGLQFLIQYYNGEERAKGNILERFSAQQFPDLHSELNLSSLELGDSALYFCASSVVAGHNYGYTFGSGTRLTVV.

Written as DNA, the CDR3 is TGCGCCAGCAGCCAAGATTTGGACACCTCCACAGATACGCAGTATTTT. Translated: CASSQDLDTSTDTQYF. V usage is TRBV4-3 and J usage is TRBJ2-3; D might be TRBD1 (5 bases). Deletions cut 0 bases from V and 2 bases from J, with 12 bases between. The CDR3 runs 16 residues. Germline V gene lookup returns CDR1 LGHNA and CDR2 YSLEER.

V usage is TRBV6-5 and J usage is TRBJ2-1, with 8 bases fitting TRBD2. The CDR3 runs to 15 residues. Germline CDR1 is MNHEY and CDR2 is SVGAGI. V dropped 8 bases and J dropped 6; count of bases not matched to a gene: 12. The CDR3 nucleotides read TGTGCCAGCGGATTAACGGGGGGGAGCCTCAATGAGCAGTTCTTC. Amino acid sequence: CASGLTGGSLNEQFF.

V is TRBV7-2 and J is TRBJ2-7; 9 bases are a match to TRBD2. Germline assignment: CDR1 SGHTA and CDR2 FQGNSA. The CDR3 spans 15 residues. V trimming: 6 bases; J trimming: 2 bases; junction bases outside the gene matches: 8. This chain's CDR3 is CASSPGLARTYEQYF. The DNA of the CDR3 is TGTGCCAGCAGTCCCGGACTAGCGAGAACCTACGAGCAGTACTTC.

The CDR3 DNA follows: TGTGCCAGCAGCTTAGCGTGGAACAGGCCGACCGGGGAGCTGTTTTTT. It specifies CASSLAWNRPTGELFF. The chain links TRBV7-2 to TRBJ2-2; D may be TRBD1 (5 bases). V lost 0 bases and J lost 5, with 13 bases in between. The CDR3 length is 16 residues. Germline values: CDR1 SGHTA, CDR2 FQGNSA. Full variable domain (remainder filled in from reference TRBV7-2 and TRBJ2-2): GAGVSQSPSNKVTEKGKDVELRCDPISGHTALYWYRQSLGQGLEFLIYFQGNSAPDKSGLPSDRFSAERTGGSVSTLTIQRTQQEDSAVYLCASSLAWNRPTGELFFGEGSRLTVL.

The chain is built from TRBV18 and TRBJ2-3; 8 positions agree with TRBD2. V lost 2 bases to trimming and J lost 3 bases; unmatched junction nucleotides: 7. This CDR3 has 16 residues. Germline-derived CDR1 and CDR2 are KGHSH and LQKENI. The CDR3 reads CASSPTGGASTDTQYF. CDR3 nucleotides: TGTGCCAGCTCACCAACCGGGGGGGCCAGTACAGATACGCAGTATTTT.

V and J are TRBV5-1 and TRBJ2-5; 14 bases agree with TRBD2. The germline V gene has CDR1 SGHRS and CDR2 YFSETQ. This CDR3 region has 16 residues. The V segment lost 3 bases and the J segment 4 bases; nucleotides outside the gene matches: 5. The DNA for the CDR3 is TGCGCCAGCAGCTCCGGGACTAGCGGGAGAGGAGAGACCCAGTACTTC. It encodes CASSSGTSGRGETQYF.

The chain uses TRBV2 and TRBJ1-4, with D possibly being TRBD1 (5 bases). The CDR3 has 14 residues. V lost 5 bases to trimming and J lost 7 bases, with 14 bases between them. Germline CDR1 is SNHLY and CDR2 is FYNNEI. CDR3 in DNA: TGTGCCAGCAGTCGGGACTGGGGCGGTGAAAAACTGTTTTTT. Translating it yields CASSRDWGGEKLFF.

This clone was seen more than once but under ten times. J is TRBJ2-1 and V is TRBV7-3, with 13 nucleotides matching TRBD2. The CDR3 totals 15 residues. After removal of 4 bases from V and 10 bases from J, the junction contained 7 bases not matched to a gene. In germline, CDR1 is SGHTA, CDR2 FQGTGA. CDR3 loop: CASSYGLAGVREQFF. CDR3 bases: TGTGCCAGCAGCTATGGACTAGCGGGGGTCAGGGAGCAGTTCTTC.

V gene TRBV28 combines with J gene TRBJ1-2, with TRBD1 identical over 8 bases. Germline CDR1 reads MDHEN; CDR2 reads SYDVKM. This CDR3 region has 15 residues. The J segment lost 2 bases and the V segment lost 1 base, leaving 3 bases of the junction unmatched. In DNA form, the CDR3 reads TGTGCCAGCAGTTTATACGACAGGGGCAACTATGGCTACACCTTC. Translation gives CASSLYDRGNYGYTF.

This clone was counted a single time. The chain couples TRBV7-2 to TRBJ2-2; D remains ambiguous. CDR3 size: 16 residues. V was pared by 1 base and J by 0 bases, with 9 bases between. The germline CDR1 and CDR2 sequences are SGHTA and FQGNSA. The DNA for the CDR3 is TGTGCCAGCAGCTTAGGGAGCTCCCCGAACACCGGGGAGCTGTTTTTT. Translation: CASSLGSSPNTGELFF. The full variable domain, rest sourced from reference TRBV7-2 and TRBJ2-2, is GAGVSQSPSNKVTEKGKDVELRCDPISGHTALYWYRQSLGQGLEFLIYFQGNSAPDKSGLPSDRFSAERTGGSVSTLTIQRTQQEDSAVYLCASSLGSSPNTGELFFGEGSRLTVL.

The genes are TRBV6-2 or TRBV6-3 and TRBJ1-2; 8 positions match TRBD1. The CDR3 sequence is 14 residues long. V was pared by 2 bases and J by 5 bases, with 4 bases of the junction left unmatched. CDR1 and CDR2 (germline): MNHEY, SVGEGT. DNA of the CDR3: TGTGCCAGCAGTTACCGACGGACAGGGTATGGCTACACCTTC. Translation gives CASSYRRTGYGYTF.